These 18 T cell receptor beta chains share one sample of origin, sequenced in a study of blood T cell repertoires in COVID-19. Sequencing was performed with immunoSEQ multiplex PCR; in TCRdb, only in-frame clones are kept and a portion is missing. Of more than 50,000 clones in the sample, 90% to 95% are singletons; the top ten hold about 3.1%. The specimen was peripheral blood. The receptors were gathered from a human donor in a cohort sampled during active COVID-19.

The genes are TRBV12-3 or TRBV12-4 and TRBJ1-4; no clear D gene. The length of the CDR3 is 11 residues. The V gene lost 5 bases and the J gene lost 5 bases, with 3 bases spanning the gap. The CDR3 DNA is TGTGCCAGCAGTCAAAATGAAAAACTGTTTTTT. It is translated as CASSQNEKLFF.

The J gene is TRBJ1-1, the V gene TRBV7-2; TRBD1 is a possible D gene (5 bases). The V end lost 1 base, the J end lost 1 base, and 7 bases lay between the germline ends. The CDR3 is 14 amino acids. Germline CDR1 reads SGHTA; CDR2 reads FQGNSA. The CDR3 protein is CASSLGGANTEAFF. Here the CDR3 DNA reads TGTGCCAGCAGCTTAGGGGGCGCGAACACTGAAGCTTTCTTT.

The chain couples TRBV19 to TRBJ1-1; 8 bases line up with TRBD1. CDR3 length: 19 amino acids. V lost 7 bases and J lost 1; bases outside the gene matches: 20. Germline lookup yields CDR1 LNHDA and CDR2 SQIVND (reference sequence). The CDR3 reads CASIGTGFFGRRGNTEAFF. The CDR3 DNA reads TGTGCCAGTATTGGGACAGGCTTCTTTGGCCGTCGGGGGAACACTGAAGCTTTCTTT.

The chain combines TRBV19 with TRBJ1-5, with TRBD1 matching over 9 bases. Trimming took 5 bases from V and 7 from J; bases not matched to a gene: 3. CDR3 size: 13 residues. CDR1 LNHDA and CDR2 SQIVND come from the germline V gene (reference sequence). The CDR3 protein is CASSGTGRQPQHF. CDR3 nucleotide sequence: TGTGCCAGTAGTGGGACAGGGCGACAGCCCCAGCATTTT.

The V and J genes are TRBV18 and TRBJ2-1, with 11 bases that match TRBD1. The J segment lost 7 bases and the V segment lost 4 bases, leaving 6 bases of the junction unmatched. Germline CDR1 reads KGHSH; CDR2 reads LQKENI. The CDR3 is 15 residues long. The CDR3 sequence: CASSQGQGAENEQFF. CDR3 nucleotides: TGTGCCAGCTCACAAGGACAGGGGGCGGAGAATGAGCAGTTCTTC. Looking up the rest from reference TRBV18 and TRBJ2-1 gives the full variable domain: NAGVMQNPRHLVRRRGQEARLRCSPMKGHSHVYWYRQLPEEGLKFMVYLQKENIIDESGMPKERFSAEFPKEGPSILRIQQVVRGDSAAYFCASSQGQGAENEQFFGPGTRLTVL.

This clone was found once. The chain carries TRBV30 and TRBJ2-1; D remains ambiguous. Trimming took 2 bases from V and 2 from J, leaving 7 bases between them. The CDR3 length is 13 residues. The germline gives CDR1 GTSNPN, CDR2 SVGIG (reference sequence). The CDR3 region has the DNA TGTGCCTGGAGTAAAGCCACCTACAATGAGCAGTTCTTC. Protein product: CAWSKATYNEQFF. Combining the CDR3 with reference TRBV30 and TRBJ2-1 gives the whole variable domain SQTIHQWPATLVQPVGSPLSLECTVEGTSNPNLYWYRQAAGRGLQLLFYSVGIGQISSEVPQNLSASRPQDRQFILSSKKLLLSDSGFYLCAWSKATYNEQFFGPGTRLTVL.

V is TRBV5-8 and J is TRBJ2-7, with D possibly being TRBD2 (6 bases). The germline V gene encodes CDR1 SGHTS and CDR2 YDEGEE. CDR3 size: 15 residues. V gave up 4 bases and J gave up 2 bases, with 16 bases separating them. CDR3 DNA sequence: TGTGCCAGCAGCGCTCGACCGGGACTTACCTACGAGCAGTACTTC. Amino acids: CASSARPGLTYEQYF.

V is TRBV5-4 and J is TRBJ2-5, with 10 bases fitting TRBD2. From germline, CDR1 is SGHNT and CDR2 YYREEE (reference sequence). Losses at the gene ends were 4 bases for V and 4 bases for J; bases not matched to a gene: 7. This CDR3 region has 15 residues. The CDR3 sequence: CASSLQAGGGETQYF. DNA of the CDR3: TGTGCCAGCAGCCTCCAAGCGGGAGGGGGAGAGACCCAGTACTTC.

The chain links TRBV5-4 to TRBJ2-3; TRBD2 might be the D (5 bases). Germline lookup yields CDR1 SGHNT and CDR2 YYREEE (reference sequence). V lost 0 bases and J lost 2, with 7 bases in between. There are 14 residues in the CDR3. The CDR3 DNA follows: TGTGCCAGCAGCTTGGACGGGAACACAGATACGCAGTATTTT. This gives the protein CASSLDGNTDTQYF.

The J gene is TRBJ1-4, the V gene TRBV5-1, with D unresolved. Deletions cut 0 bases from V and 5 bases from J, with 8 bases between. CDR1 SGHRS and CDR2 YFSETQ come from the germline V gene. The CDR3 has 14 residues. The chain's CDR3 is CASSLGLGNEKLFF. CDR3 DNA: TGCGCCAGCAGCTTGGGACTAGGAAATGAAAAACTGTTTTTT.

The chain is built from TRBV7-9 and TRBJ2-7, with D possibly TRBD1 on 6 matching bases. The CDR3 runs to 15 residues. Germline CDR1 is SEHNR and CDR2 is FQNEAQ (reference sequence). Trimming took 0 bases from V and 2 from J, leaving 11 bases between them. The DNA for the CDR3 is TGTGCCAGCAGCTTAGCCCGGGACACCGCCTACGAGCAGTACTTC. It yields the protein CASSLARDTAYEQYF.

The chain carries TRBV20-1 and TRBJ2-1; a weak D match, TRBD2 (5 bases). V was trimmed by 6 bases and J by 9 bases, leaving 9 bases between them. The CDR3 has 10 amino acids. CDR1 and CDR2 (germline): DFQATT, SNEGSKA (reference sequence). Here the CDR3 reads CSARTPEQFF. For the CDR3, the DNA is TGCAGTGCCCGGACTCCTGAGCAGTTCTTC.

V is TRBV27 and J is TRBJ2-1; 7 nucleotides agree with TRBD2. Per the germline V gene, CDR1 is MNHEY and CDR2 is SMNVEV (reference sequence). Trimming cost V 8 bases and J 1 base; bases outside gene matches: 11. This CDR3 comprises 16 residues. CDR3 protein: CASGREDRLSYNEQFF. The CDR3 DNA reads TGTGCCAGCGGACGGGAGGACCGCCTTTCCTACAATGAGCAGTTCTTC.

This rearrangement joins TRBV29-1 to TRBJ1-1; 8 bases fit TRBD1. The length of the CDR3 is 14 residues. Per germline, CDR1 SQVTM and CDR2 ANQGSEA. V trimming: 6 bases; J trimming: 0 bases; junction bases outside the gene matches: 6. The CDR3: CSVAGQGLNTEAFF. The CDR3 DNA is TGCAGCGTAGCCGGACAGGGCTTGAACACTGAAGCTTTCTTT.

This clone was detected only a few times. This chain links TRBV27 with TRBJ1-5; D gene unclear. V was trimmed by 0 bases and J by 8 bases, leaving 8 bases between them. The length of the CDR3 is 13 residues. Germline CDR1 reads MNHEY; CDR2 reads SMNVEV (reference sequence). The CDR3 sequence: CASSLSSREPQHF. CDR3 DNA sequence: TGTGCCAGCAGTTTATCTTCCCGAGAGCCCCAGCATTTT.

The CDR3 DNA reads TGTGCCAGCAGCCTTTGGCGGGGGTCGAATGAAAAACTGTTTTTT. This codes for CASSLWRGSNEKLFF. V and J are TRBV5-4 and TRBJ1-4; weak D call: TRBD1 (5 bases). Germline V gene sequence: CDR1 SGHNT, CDR2 YYREEE (reference sequence). The CDR3 covers 15 residues. V lost 4 bases and J 5 bases, leaving 15 bases between the germline ends.

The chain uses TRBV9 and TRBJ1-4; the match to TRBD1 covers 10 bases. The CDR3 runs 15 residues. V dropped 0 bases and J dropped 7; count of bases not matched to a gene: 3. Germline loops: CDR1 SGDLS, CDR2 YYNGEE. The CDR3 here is CASSVEGTGVEKLFF. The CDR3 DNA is TGTGCCAGCAGCGTAGAAGGGACAGGGGTTGAAAAACTGTTTTTT.

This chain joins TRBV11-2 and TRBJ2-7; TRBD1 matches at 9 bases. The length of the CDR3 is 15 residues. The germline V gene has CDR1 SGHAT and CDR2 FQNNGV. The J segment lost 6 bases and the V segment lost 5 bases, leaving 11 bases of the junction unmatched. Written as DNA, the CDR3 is TGTGCCAGCAGCCAAACGGGACAGGGAAAACTCGAGCAGTACTTC. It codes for CASSQTGQGKLEQYF. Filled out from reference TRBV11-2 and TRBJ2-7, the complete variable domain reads EAGVAQSPRYKIIEKRQSVAFWCNPISGHATLYWYQQILGQGPKLLIQFQNNGVVDDSQLPKDRFSAERLKGVDSTLKIQPAKLEDSAVYLCASSQTGQGKLEQYFGPGTRLTVT.